The 4 T cell receptor beta chains below come from one sample, sequenced in a study of blood T cells in healthy people across ages. Then a second PCR, running about 6 to 12 cycles, was carried out with a sample-barcoded 5' primer and a J-beta primer mix. In TCRdb, the 5' RACE reads were re-called with MiXCR into one record per CDR3 protein. The data contain roughly 1.5 million distinct CDR3 sequences, 40% to 45% of them singletons. Sequenced: blood. The receptors were gathered from a woman between 18 and 29 years old in good health.

The rearrangement uses TRBV29-1 and TRBJ1-1; D is perhaps TRBD1 (5 bases). CDR1 and CDR2 (germline): SQVTM, ANQGSEA. CDR3 length: 14 residues. V lost 6 bases and J lost 1, with 15 bases in between. The CDR3 DNA reads as TGCAGCGTGGGGACGAAGTTAGCGAACACTGAAGCTTTCTTT. This gives the protein CSVGTKLANTEAFF.

This clonotype was detected a few times. V is TRBV7-9 and J is TRBJ1-3; D is perhaps TRBD1 (5 bases). CDR1 is SEHNR, CDR2 FQNEAQ, per germline (reference sequence). The CDR3 covers 15 residues. The germline V and J ends were trimmed by 4 bases and 4 bases, with 14 bases remaining between them. DNA for the CDR3: TGTGCCAGCAGCTCACTAGGGGCGCGGGGAAACACCATATATTTT. Its protein product is CASSSLGARGNTIYF.

V and J are TRBV7-9 and TRBJ2-1; 7 positions match TRBD2. This CDR3 comprises 15 residues. Germline CDR1 and CDR2: SEHNR and FQNEAQ (reference sequence). Trimming took 3 bases from V and 8 from J; bases not matched to a gene: 10. For the CDR3, the DNA is TGTGCCAGCAGCTTCGGGGCGGGAGCTGAGGATGAGCAGTTCTTC. It encodes CASSFGAGAEDEQFF. Full variable domain (outside the CDR3, taken from reference TRBV7-9 and TRBJ2-1): DTGVSQNPRHKITKRGQNVTFRCDPISEHNRLYWYRQTLGQGPEFLTYFQNEAQLEKSRLLSDRFSAERPKGSFSTLEIQRTEQGDSAMYLCASSFGAGAEDEQFFGPGTRLTVL.

This clonotype has just a few counts. The chain has TRBV4-2 and TRBJ1-5; no clear D. The CDR3 is made up of 16 amino acids. V was clipped by 1 base and J by 0 bases, with 10 bases between them. Germline V gene data show CDR1 as LGHNA and CDR2 as YNFKEQ. This chain's CDR3 is CASSQVEVNSNQPQHF. The CDR3 DNA reads TGTGCCAGCAGCCAAGTGGAGGTAAATAGCAATCAGCCCCAGCATTTT.